This TCR beta chain was sequenced for a study of blood T cell repertoires in COVID-19. For the study at large: In each case, the material was cDNA or gDNA derived from T cells, B-cell-depleted T cells, or PBMCs.

Profiled with immunoSEQ multiplex PCR; TCRdb holds only in-frame clones, not every one. The sample records roughly 50,000 clones, around nine tenths being singletons. J was trimmed by 9 bases and V by 3 bases; bases with no gene match: 23. The germline V gene encodes CDR1 MGHRA and CDR2 YSYEKL. The CDR3 totals 19 residues. The TCR was taken from a woman aged 40 to 55 with active COVID-19. The V and J genes are TRBV4-1 and TRBJ2-1; 7 bases match TRBD2. Specimen: peripheral blood. The DNA for the CDR3 is TGCGCCAGCAGCCAGCACCATGTAGTTAATGGGAGGGAGAGAAGTGAGCAGTTCTTC. This gives the protein CASSQHHVVNGRERSEQFF.